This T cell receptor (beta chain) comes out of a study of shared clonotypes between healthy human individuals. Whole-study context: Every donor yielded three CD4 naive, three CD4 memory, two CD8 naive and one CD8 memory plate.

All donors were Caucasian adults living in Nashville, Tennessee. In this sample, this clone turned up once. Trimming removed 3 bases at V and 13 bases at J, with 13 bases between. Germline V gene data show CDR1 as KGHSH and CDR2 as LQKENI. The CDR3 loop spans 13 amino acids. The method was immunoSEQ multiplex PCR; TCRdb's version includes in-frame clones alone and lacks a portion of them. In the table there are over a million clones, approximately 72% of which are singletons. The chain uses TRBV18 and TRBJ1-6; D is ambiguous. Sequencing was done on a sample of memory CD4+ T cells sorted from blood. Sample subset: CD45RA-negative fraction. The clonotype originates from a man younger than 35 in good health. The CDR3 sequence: CASSPSLADPLHF. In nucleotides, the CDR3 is TGTGCCAGCTCACCGAGCCTGGCTGATCCCCTCCACTTT.